Each of the 31 T cell receptor beta chains below was sequenced from the same sample in a study of T-cell reconstitution after alpha-beta-depleted transplantation in children. Unique molecular identifiers were incorporated during preparation of the TCRbeta library. Via MiXCR, TCRdb re-called the PCR reads, giving one row per CDR3 protein. The table records over 3,000 distinct CDR3 sequences, approximately 8.2% of them present only once. The sequencing here drew on PBMCs, mostly from graft donor cells, taken 180 days after TCRalphabeta/CD19-depleted stem cell transplant. These receptors were collected from a male patient between 2 and 15 years old who had a stem cell transplant for acute lymphoblastic leukemia, so the T cells may come from the graft donor.

This clonotype came up many times. The rearrangement links TRBV10-3 to TRBJ1-1, with a possible D match to TRBD1 (6 bases). The CDR3 sequence is 14 residues long. The V and J ends lost 9 bases and 6 bases respectively, with 20 bases between them. The V gene's germline CDR1 is ENHRY and CDR2 SYGVKD. CDR3 in DNA: TGTGCCATAGCCGGGACACCCCTTATGGCTGAAGCTTTCTTT. Protein sequence: CAIAGTPLMAEAFF.

This clonotype was counted ten times or more. The chain couples TRBV7-9 to TRBJ2-1; D may be TRBD1 (6 bases). Germline V gives CDR1 SEHNR, CDR2 FQNEAQ (reference sequence). The length of the CDR3 is 12 residues. Between the trimmed V and J ends, which lost 1 base and 10 bases, there was a span of 8 bases. This chain's CDR3 is CASSLEQGEQFF. The CDR3 DNA reads TGTGCCAGCAGCTTAGAGCAGGGGGAGCAGTTCTTC.

The sample holds many counts of this clonotype. The chain uses TRBV20-1 and TRBJ1-2; maybe TRBD1 (6 bases). V was cut by 0 bases and J by 4 bases, with 12 bases left in between. The CDR3 length is 14 residues. Germline V gives CDR1 DFQATT, CDR2 SNEGSKA (reference sequence). CDR3 region: CSARDSRTAYGYTF. The CDR3 coding sequence is TGCAGTGCTAGAGATTCCAGGACAGCCTATGGCTACACCTTC.

This clonotype has ten or more counts. The chain combines TRBV28 with TRBJ2-3; no firm D call. Deletions cut 4 bases from V and 4 bases from J, with 6 bases between. This CDR3 contains 12 residues. The germline V gene encodes CDR1 MDHEN and CDR2 SYDVKM. DNA of the CDR3: TGTGCCAGCAGTTCGATAGCAGATACGCAGTATTTT. This translates into CASSSIADTQYF. Looking up the rest from reference TRBV28 and TRBJ2-3 gives the full variable domain: DVKVTQSSRYLVKRTGEKVFLECVQDMDHENMFWYRQDPGLGLRLIYFSYDVKMKEKGDIPEGYSVSREKKERFSLILESASTNQTSMYLCASSSIADTQYFGPGTRLTVL.

This clonotype is categorized as hyperexpanded (1% or more). V gene TRBV24-1 combines with J gene TRBJ2-3; TRBD2 agrees at 11 bases. The CDR3 length is 16 residues. Trimming removed 10 bases from V and 5 bases from J; junction bases left unmatched: 13. CDR1 is KGHDR and CDR2 is SFDVKD in the germline V gene. The chain's CDR3 is CATSRTSGLAIDTQYF. The CDR3 coding sequence is TGTGCCACTTCGAGGACTAGCGGGTTAGCAATAGATACGCAGTATTTT.

This clonotype showed up many times. The chain carries TRBV11-3 and TRBJ2-1; D gene ambiguous. In germline, CDR1 is SGHNT, CDR2 YENEEA. Trimming took off 4 bases at V and 3 bases at J, with 7 bases between the two ends. The CDR3 totals 13 residues. DNA for the CDR3: TGTGCCAGCAGCTCCTCGGACTACAATGAGCAGTTCTTC. It encodes CASSSSDYNEQFF.

By share of the sample, this clonotype is medium-sized. The gene calls are TRBV15 and TRBJ2-7; TRBD2 aligns across 7 bases. Germline CDR1 and CDR2: LNHNV and YYDKDF (reference sequence). The CDR3 loop spans 13 amino acids. The ends lost 9 bases at V and 6 bases at J; junction bases unmatched: 11. The chain's CDR3 is CATAWGEGSEQYF. In DNA form, the CDR3 reads TGTGCCACGGCGTGGGGGGAGGGTAGCGAGCAGTACTTC.

This clonotype was recorded many times. The J gene is TRBJ1-5, the V gene TRBV21-1. TRBV21-1 is described as a pseudogene. The CDR3 is 14 residues long. The CDR3 reads CASSVSLGNQPQHF. CDR3 in DNA: TGTGCCAGCAGCGTAAGCCTCGGCAATCAGCCCCAGCATTTT.

This clonotype appeared many times. The chain has TRBV7-2 and TRBJ2-1; tentatively, D is TRBD2 (5 bases). Trimming removed 1 base from V and 1 base from J, with 11 bases in between. Germline CDR1 SGHTA, CDR2 FQGNSA. The CDR3 loop spans 16 amino acids. CDR3 bases: TGTGCCAGCAGCTTAGAGGGAGCGGTTTCCTACAATGAGCAGTTCTTC. Translating it yields CASSLEGAVSYNEQFF.

This clonotype is classed as medium-sized. V gene TRBV6-5 combines with J gene TRBJ2-2, with D possibly TRBD2 on 5 matching bases. The V gene lost 0 bases and the J gene lost 6 bases, with 14 bases spanning the gap. This CDR3 is built from 16 residues. CDR1 is MNHEY, CDR2 SVGAGI, per germline. The CDR3, as DNA: TGTGCCAGCAGTTACTCTTCAACCCCGCGGGCCGGGGAGCTGTTTTTT. It translates to CASSYSSTPRAGELFF.

This clonotype was found many times. The rearrangement joins TRBV3-1 to TRBJ2-3; possible D gene TRBD1, 5 bases. Germline assignment: CDR1 LGHDT and CDR2 YNNKEL (reference sequence). The CDR3 length is 14 residues. Between the trimmed V and J ends, which lost 0 bases and 15 bases, there was a span of 19 bases. This CDR3 reads CASSQEPQARNQYF. CDR3 in DNA: TGTGCCAGCAGCCAAGAGCCACAGGCTCGAAACCAATATTTT.

This clonotype was seen repeatedly, ten times or more. The CDR3 here is CSVYTTGGIYGYTF. The CDR3 coding sequence is TGCAGCGTTTATACGACAGGGGGTATCTATGGCTACACCTTC. The chain is built from TRBV29-1 and TRBJ1-2, with 9 nucleotides matching TRBD1. The CDR3 has 14 amino acids. J lost 4 bases, V lost 5 bases, and 8 bases had no gene match. CDR1 SQVTM and CDR2 ANQGSEA come from the germline V gene.

Ten or more counts support this clonotype. The rearrangement links TRBV6-5 to TRBJ1-1, with D perhaps matching TRBD1 (5 bases). V was cut by 0 bases and J by 1 base, with 9 bases left in between. Germline CDR1 is MNHEY and CDR2 is SVGAGI. This CDR3 has 15 residues. The CDR3 sequence: CASSYSWQGNTEAFF. The CDR3 DNA reads TGTGCCAGCAGTTACTCGTGGCAGGGGAACACTGAAGCTTTCTTT.

There are many counts of this clonotype. The chain links TRBV7-9 to TRBJ1-1; D unresolved. CDR1 is SEHNR, CDR2 FQNEAQ, per germline (reference sequence). The CDR3 has 15 residues. V lost 5 bases, J lost 4 bases, and 17 bases lay in between. The CDR3 DNA reads as TGTGCCAGCAGCCGATTATCAGGCCGCGGCACTGAAGCTTTCTTT. Translated, it gives CASSRLSGRGTEAFF.

This clonotype showed up many times. V and J are TRBV28 and TRBJ1-3; D is unclear. Germline V lookup: CDR1 MDHEN, CDR2 SYDVKM. Trimming stripped 5 bases from V and 0 bases from J, with 5 bases between. The CDR3 runs 13 residues. The CDR3 here is CASSRFSGNTIYF. The CDR3 DNA sequence: TGTGCCAGCAGTCGATTCTCTGGAAACACCATATATTTT.

This clonotype showed up many times. The chain is built from TRBV10-3 and TRBJ1-5; 7 bases align to TRBD1. This CDR3 contains 13 residues. Germline V lookup: CDR1 ENHRY, CDR2 SYGVKD. Trimming took 7 bases from V and 6 from J; bases not matched to a gene: 6. The CDR3 nucleotides read TGTGCCATCAAGGGGACAGCTAGTCAGCCCCAGCATTTT. This sequence encodes CAIKGTASQPQHF.

This clonotype was counted ten times or more. J is TRBJ2-3 and V is TRBV6-2 or TRBV6-3; D unclear. V was pared by 0 bases and J by 0 bases, with 4 bases between. The CDR3 runs 14 residues. In germline, CDR1 is MNHEY, CDR2 SVGEGT. The CDR3 here is CASSYSRSTDTQYF. The CDR3 DNA follows: TGTGCCAGCAGTTACTCGCGCAGCACAGATACGCAGTATTTT.

This clonotype was seen many times. The chain recombines TRBV12-3 or TRBV12-4 with TRBJ1-1; D gene ambiguous. V was trimmed by 7 bases and J by 2 bases, leaving 14 bases between them. CDR3 length: 14 residues. CDR3 region: CASTILPVNTEAFF. DNA of the CDR3: TGTGCCAGCACCATCCTTCCTGTAAACACTGAAGCTTTCTTT.

In its sample, this clonotype was seen many times. The gene calls are TRBV7-2 and TRBJ2-7, with 12 bases identical to TRBD2. The CDR3 totals 14 residues. Unmatched junction bases numbered 5, after V lost 6 bases and J lost 5 bases. The germline CDR1 and CDR2 sequences are SGHTA and FQGNSA. The DNA of the CDR3 is TGTGCCAGCAGTCTAGCGGGAGGGGCCAACGAGCAGTACTTC. This translates into CASSLAGGANEQYF.

This clonotype was detected ten times or more. This rearrangement joins TRBV19 to TRBJ1-5; D is unclear. Germline V lookup: CDR1 LNHDA, CDR2 SQIVND (reference sequence). The CDR3 sequence is 12 residues long. Trimming shortened V by 3 bases and J by 6 bases, and 6 bases separated the two germline ends. The CDR3 coding sequence is TGTGCCAGTAGTATTACGCCTCAGCCCCAGCATTTT. This codes for CASSITPQPQHF.

Here the CDR3 reads CAISESKGGVNQPQHF. In DNA, the CDR3 is TGTGCCATCAGTGAGTCTAAAGGGGGTGTTAATCAGCCCCAGCATTTT. This chain joins TRBV10-3 and TRBJ1-5; D is possibly TRBD1 (6 bases). V was shortened by 0 bases and J by 4 bases, with 13 bases between the two germline ends. The V gene's germline CDR1 is ENHRY and CDR2 SYGVKD. The CDR3 spans 16 residues.

In its sample, this clonotype was seen many times. V gene TRBV4-2 combines with J gene TRBJ2-1; unclear D gene. The CDR3 is made up of 18 amino acids. Germline lookup yields CDR1 LGHNA and CDR2 YNFKEQ. The germline V and J ends were trimmed by 4 bases and 0 bases, with 19 bases remaining between them. In DNA, the CDR3 is TGTGCCAGCAGCCCAAACCCTCGGGTGGAAAGCTCCTACAATGAGCAGTTCTTC. Protein sequence: CASSPNPRVESSYNEQFF.

This clonotype has at least ten counts. The chain links TRBV21-1 to TRBJ2-1; the table's D call, TRBD2, was not checked against the DNA. TRBV21-1 has pseudogene status. There are 15 residues in the CDR3. In nucleotides, the CDR3 is TGTGCCAGCAGCAGGGGACTGCGGGGAAGGGATGAGCAGTTCTTC. Protein: CASSRGLRGRDEQFF.

This clonotype was seen many times. The V call is TRBV6-5, the J call TRBJ2-1, with 9 bases fitting TRBD1. This CDR3 contains 14 residues. J was trimmed by 9 bases and V by 6 bases; bases with no gene match: 9. From germline, CDR1 is MNHEY and CDR2 SVGAGI. The CDR3 region is CASSPRDREGEQFF. The CDR3 bases are TGTGCCAGCAGCCCGCGGGACAGGGAAGGTGAGCAGTTCTTC.

This clonotype is categorized as medium-sized (0.01 to 0.1%). V and J are TRBV20-1 and TRBJ2-1; TRBD1 matches 11 bases. Germline V gene lookup returns CDR1 DFQATT and CDR2 SNEGSKA (reference sequence). With V trimmed by 5 bases and J by 3 bases, 6 bases remained unmatched. The CDR3 totals 15 residues. The CDR3, as DNA: TGCAGTGCTGTACCCGGGACAGGGGGCTACAATGAGCAGTTCTTC. Residues: CSAVPGTGGYNEQFF.

This clonotype came up many times. This chain joins TRBV7-9 and TRBJ1-2, with D perhaps TRBD1 (5 bases). The CDR3 covers 12 residues. Germline V gives CDR1 SEHNR, CDR2 FQNEAQ (reference sequence). Trimming took off 2 bases at V and 10 bases at J, with 11 bases between the two ends. CDR3 amino acids: CASSLWGGVYTF. CDR3 DNA sequence: TGTGCCAGCAGCTTATGGGGGGGTGTCTACACCTTC. Variable domain in full (rest from reference TRBV7-9 and TRBJ1-2): DTGVSQNPRHKITKRGQNVTFRCDPISEHNRLYWYRQTLGQGPEFLTYFQNEAQLEKSRLLSDRFSAERPKGSFSTLEIQRTEQGDSAMYLCASSLWGGVYTFGSGTRLTVV.

The J gene is TRBJ2-7, the V gene TRBV5-1; 8 bases are a match to TRBD1. The V gene end was trimmed by 5 bases and the J gene end by 3 bases; junction bases not matched to a gene: 10. Germline CDR1 reads SGHRS; CDR2 reads YFSETQ. This CDR3 is built from 15 residues. CDR3 loop: CASSYSGTGLYEQYF. The DNA for the CDR3 is TGCGCCAGCAGTTATTCGGGGACAGGTCTCTACGAGCAGTACTTC.

This clonotype was observed many times. The chain joins TRBV24-1 to TRBJ2-6; D possibly corresponds to TRBD1 (6 bases). The germline gives CDR1 KGHDR, CDR2 SFDVKD. The CDR3 is 15 residues long. V was pared by 3 bases and J by 3 bases, with 8 bases between. CDR3 nucleotide sequence: TGTGCCACCAGTGATCCCAGGGGTGGGGCCAACGTCCTGACTTTC. As protein: CATSDPRGGANVLTF.

This clonotype was detected only once. The chain uses TRBV29-1 and TRBJ2-3; 10 positions match TRBD1. The CDR3 covers 14 residues. V trimming: 6 bases; J trimming: 3 bases; junction bases outside the gene matches: 6. Germline V gene sequence: CDR1 SQVTM, CDR2 ANQGSEA. The CDR3 sequence is CSVPRQGATDTQYF. In DNA, the CDR3 is TGCAGCGTACCCAGACAGGGGGCAACAGATACGCAGTATTTT.

At least ten counts were recorded for this clonotype. This rearrangement joins TRBV28 to TRBJ1-2; D gene ambiguous. Germline lookup yields CDR1 MDHEN and CDR2 SYDVKM. The CDR3 runs 10 residues. V was clipped by 8 bases and J by 6 bases, with 7 bases between them. The CDR3, as DNA: TGTGCCAGCGGCGGCAATGGCTACACCTTC. It codes for CASGGNGYTF.

This clonotype ranks as medium-sized. This chain joins TRBV10-3 and TRBJ2-3, with D unclear. Germline V CDR1 and CDR2: ENHRY, SYGVKD. The CDR3 covers 12 residues. Trimming pared 5 bases from V and 0 bases from J, leaving 3 bases between. The CDR3: CAISLSTDTQYF. For the CDR3, the DNA is TGTGCCATCAGTCTCAGCACAGATACGCAGTATTTT.